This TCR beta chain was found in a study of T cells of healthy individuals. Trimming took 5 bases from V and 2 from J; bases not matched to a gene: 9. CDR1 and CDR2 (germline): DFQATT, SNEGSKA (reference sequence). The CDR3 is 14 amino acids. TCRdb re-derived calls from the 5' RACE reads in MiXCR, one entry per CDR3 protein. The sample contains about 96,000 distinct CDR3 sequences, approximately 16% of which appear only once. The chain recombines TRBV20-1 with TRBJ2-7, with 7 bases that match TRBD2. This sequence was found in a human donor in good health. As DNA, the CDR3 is TGCAGTGCTCTAAGCGGGATCATACCCTACGAGCAGTACTTC. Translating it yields CSALSGIIPYEQYF.